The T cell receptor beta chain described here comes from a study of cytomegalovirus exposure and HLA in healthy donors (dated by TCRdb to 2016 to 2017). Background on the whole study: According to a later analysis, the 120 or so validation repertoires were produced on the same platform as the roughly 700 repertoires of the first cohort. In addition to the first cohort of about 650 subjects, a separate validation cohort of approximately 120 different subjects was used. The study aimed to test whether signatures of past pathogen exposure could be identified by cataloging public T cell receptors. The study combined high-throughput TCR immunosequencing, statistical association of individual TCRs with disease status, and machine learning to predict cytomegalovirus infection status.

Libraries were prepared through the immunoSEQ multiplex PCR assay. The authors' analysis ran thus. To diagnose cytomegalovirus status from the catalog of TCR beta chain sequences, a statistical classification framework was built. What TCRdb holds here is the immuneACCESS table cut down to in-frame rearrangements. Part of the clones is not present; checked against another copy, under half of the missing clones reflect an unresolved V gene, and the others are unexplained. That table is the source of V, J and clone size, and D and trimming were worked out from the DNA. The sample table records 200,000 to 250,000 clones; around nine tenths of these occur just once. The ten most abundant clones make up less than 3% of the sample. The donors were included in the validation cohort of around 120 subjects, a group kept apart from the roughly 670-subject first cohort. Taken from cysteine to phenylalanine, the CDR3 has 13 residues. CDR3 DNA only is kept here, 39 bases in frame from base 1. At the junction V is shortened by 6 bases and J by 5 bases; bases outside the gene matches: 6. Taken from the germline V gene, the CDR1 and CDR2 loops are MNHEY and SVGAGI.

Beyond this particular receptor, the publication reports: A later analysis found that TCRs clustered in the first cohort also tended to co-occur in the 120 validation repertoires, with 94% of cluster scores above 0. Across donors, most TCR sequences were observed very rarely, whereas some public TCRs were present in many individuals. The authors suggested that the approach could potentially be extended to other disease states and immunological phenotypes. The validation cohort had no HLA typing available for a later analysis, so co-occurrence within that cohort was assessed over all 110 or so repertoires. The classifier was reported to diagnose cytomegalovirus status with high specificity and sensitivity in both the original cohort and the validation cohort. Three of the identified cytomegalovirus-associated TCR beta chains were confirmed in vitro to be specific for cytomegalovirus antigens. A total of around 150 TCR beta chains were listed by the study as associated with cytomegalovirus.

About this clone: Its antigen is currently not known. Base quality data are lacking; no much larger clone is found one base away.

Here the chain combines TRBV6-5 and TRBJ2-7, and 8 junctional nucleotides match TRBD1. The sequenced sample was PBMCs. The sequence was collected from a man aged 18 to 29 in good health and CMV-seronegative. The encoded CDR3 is CASRRQGPNEQYF. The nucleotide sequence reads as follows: TGTGCCAGCAGGAGACAGGGGCCAAACGAGCAGTACTTC.